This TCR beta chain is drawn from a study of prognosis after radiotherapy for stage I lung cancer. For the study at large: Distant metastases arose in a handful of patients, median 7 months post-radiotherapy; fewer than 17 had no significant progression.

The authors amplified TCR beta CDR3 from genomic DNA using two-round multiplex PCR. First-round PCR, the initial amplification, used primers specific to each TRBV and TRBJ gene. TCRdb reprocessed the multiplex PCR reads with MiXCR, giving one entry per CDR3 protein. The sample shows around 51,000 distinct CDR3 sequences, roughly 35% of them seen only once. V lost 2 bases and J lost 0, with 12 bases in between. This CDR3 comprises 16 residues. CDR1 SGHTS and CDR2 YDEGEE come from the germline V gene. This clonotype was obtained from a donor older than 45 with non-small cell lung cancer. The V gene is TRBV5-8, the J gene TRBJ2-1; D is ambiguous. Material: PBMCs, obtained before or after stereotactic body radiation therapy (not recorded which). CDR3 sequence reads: CASSFLARPSYNEQFF. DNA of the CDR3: TGTGCCAGCAGCTTTTTAGCAAGACCCTCCTACAATGAGCAGTTCTTC.